The clone carrying this TCR beta chain has just a few counts. Its specificity is unknown. This specimen comes from a study of human T cells and chemical hapten exposure. General study findings and limits: Sensitization with DPC brought no change to TCRs above 1 in 1000 in frequency.

Germline V gene sequence: CDR1 KGHSH, CDR2 LQKENI. The CDR3 totals 16 residues. Unmatched junction bases numbered 6, after V lost 2 bases and J lost 2 bases. Before extraction, the whole blood was not fractionated, and total RNA was taken from it. The library labeled individual cDNA molecules by adding unique molecular identifiers to them. MiXCR, applied by TCRdb to the reads, yields one record per CDR3 protein. The repertoire holds about 120,000 distinct CDR3 sequences, around 9% seen once, with 1.2% to 1.5% in the top ten. This clonotype originated in a human donor in good health. Some clones in this sample may be carry-over from other donors' samples. Sequenced input: whole blood. The chain employs TRBV18 and TRBJ2-3; 8 positions match TRBD2. The CDR3 loop is CASSPSPGLDTDTQYF. In DNA, the CDR3 is TGTGCCAGCTCACCATCTCCGGGACTAGACACAGATACGCAGTATTTT.